Each of the 30 T cell receptor beta chains below was sequenced from the same sample in a study of T cell repertoires in cytomegalovirus infection. TCRdb recomputed calls from the reads with MiXCR, one row per CDR3 protein. The table has some 300,000 distinct CDR3 sequences, approximately 15% seen once. Sequenced input: PBMCs. These receptors were obtained from a human donor in good health (CMV status not recorded). Some clones in this sample may be carry-over from other donors' samples.

This clonotype was seen many times. The chain uses TRBV7-2 and TRBJ1-5, with a possible D match to TRBD1 (5 bases). V was pared by 3 bases and J by 5 bases, with 11 bases between. This CDR3 is 14 amino acids long. From germline, CDR1 is SGHTA and CDR2 FQGNSA. CDR3 nucleotides: TGTGCCAGCAGCTTGGGTCCGGGGGATCAGCCCCAGCATTTT. It yields the protein CASSLGPGDQPQHF.

This clonotype was counted ten times or more. The chain joins TRBV15 to TRBJ2-1; 7 bases agree with TRBD2. CDR3 length: 15 amino acids. With V trimmed by 0 bases and J by 7 bases, 6 bases remained unmatched. Per the germline V gene, CDR1 is LNHNV and CDR2 is YYDKDF (reference sequence). CDR3 sequence (DNA): TGTGCCACCAGCAGAGACCTAGCGGTGGGGAATGAGCAGTTCTTC. Translation: CATSRDLAVGNEQFF.

The V and J genes are TRBV5-1 and TRBJ2-2; possibly TRBD2 for D (6 bases). CDR3 length: 15 amino acids. Germline CDR1 and CDR2: SGHRS and YFSETQ. V was clipped by 0 bases and J by 4 bases, with 10 bases between them. The CDR3 nucleotides are TGCGCCAGCAGCTTGGCCGGGAGTACCACCGGGGAGCTGTTTTTT. It yields the protein CASSLAGSTTGELFF.

This clonotype has at least ten counts. The gene calls are TRBV5-1 and TRBJ2-2; unclear D gene. Germline CDR1 and CDR2: SGHRS and YFSETQ. Between the trimmed V and J ends, which lost 0 bases and 0 bases, there was a span of 6 bases. The CDR3 has 15 amino acids. The CDR3, as DNA: TGCGCCAGCAGCTTGGCCACAGCGAACACCGGGGAGCTGTTTTTT. Its protein is CASSLATANTGELFF.

The chain combines TRBV29-1 with TRBJ2-5, with TRBD2 matching 11 bases. Germline CDR1 reads SQVTM; CDR2 reads ANQGSEA. Unmatched junction bases numbered 6, after V lost 5 bases and J lost 1 base. The CDR3 totals 15 residues. The CDR3 protein is CSVPTSGGTQETQYF. The CDR3 DNA sequence: TGCAGCGTTCCTACTAGCGGGGGCACCCAAGAGACCCAGTACTTC.

The chain combines TRBV20-1 with TRBJ1-1; D unclear. The CDR3 runs to 12 residues. V was pared by 3 bases and J by 3 bases, with 8 bases between. Per germline, CDR1 DFQATT and CDR2 SNEGSKA (reference sequence). The CDR3 bases are TGCAGTGCTAGGGTCAGAGACACTGAAGCTTTCTTT. This gives the protein CSARVRDTEAFF.

The CDR3 DNA is TGTGCCAGTAGTATAGCGGGGACTACCAATGAGCAGTTCTTC. Protein product: CASSIAGTTNEQFF. The rearrangement uses TRBV19 and TRBJ2-1, with 7 bases that match TRBD2. Germline V CDR1 and CDR2: LNHDA, SQIVND (reference sequence). The length of the CDR3 is 14 residues. V was pared by 1 base and J by 6 bases, with 3 bases of the junction left unmatched.

In this sample, this clonotype turned up a few times. V is TRBV20-1 and J is TRBJ2-5; tentative D call: TRBD2 (6 bases). The germline V gene encodes CDR1 DFQATT and CDR2 SNEGSKA (reference sequence). The CDR3 is made up of 13 amino acids. CDR3 in amino acids: CSSGGVREETQYF. In DNA, the CDR3 is TGCAGCTCCGGCGGGGTGAGGGAAGAGACCCAGTACTTC.

This clonotype was recorded at least ten times. V gene TRBV7-2 combines with J gene TRBJ2-3, with D uncertain. This CDR3 contains 11 residues. CDR1 is SGHTA and CDR2 is FQGNSA in the germline V gene. The germline V and J ends were trimmed by 5 bases and 6 bases, with 6 bases remaining between them. CDR3: CASSNGDTQYF. The DNA for the CDR3 is TGTGCCAGCAGCAATGGTGATACGCAGTATTTT.

This clonotype was seen repeatedly, ten times or more. J is TRBJ1-2 and V is TRBV12-3 or TRBV12-4; 9 nucleotides line up with TRBD1. The CDR3 contains 13 residues. V lost 6 bases to trimming and J lost 10 bases; unmatched junction nucleotides: 9. CDR3: CASSPNRDRVYTF. The CDR3 DNA reads TGTGCCAGCAGCCCCAACCGGGACAGGGTCTACACCTTC.

The DNA for the CDR3 is TGTGCTACAAGGGGCTCGAACACTGAAGCTTTCTTT. Amino acids: CATRGSNTEAFF. This sequence joins TRBV24-1 and TRBJ1-1, with D tentatively TRBD1 (5 bases). The CDR3 has 12 residues. Germline CDR1 KGHDR, CDR2 SFDVKD.

The chain recombines TRBV13 with TRBJ2-1, with TRBD2 identical over 8 bases. The CDR3 has 16 amino acids. Germline values: CDR1 PRHDT, CDR2 FYEKMQ (reference sequence). V shed 5 bases and J 3 bases; nucleotides not matched to a gene: 9. DNA for the CDR3: TGTGCCAGCAGCGCGTTTAGCGGGGAGTACTACAATGAGCAGTTCTTC. This sequence encodes CASSAFSGEYYNEQFF.

This clonotype has more than one count but fewer than ten. J is TRBJ2-3 and V is TRBV5-1; D ambiguous. Germline CDR1 is SGHRS and CDR2 is YFSETQ. The length of the CDR3 is 15 residues. Trimming removed 2 bases at V and 3 bases at J, with 13 bases between. The CDR3 is CASSFGTVATDTQYF. DNA of the CDR3: TGCGCCAGCAGCTTCGGTACCGTAGCAACAGATACGCAGTATTTT.

This rearrangement joins TRBV24-1 to TRBJ2-2; 7 nucleotides match TRBD2. Germline V gene data show CDR1 as KGHDR and CDR2 as SFDVKD. V was clipped by 7 bases and J by 3 bases; unmatched bases: 7. The CDR3 loop spans 15 amino acids. In DNA form, the CDR3 reads TGTGCCACCAGGACCGGGACTACCCACACCGGGGAGCTGTTTTTT. It specifies CATRTGTTHTGELFF.

The genes are TRBV6-5 and TRBJ2-6; D assignment may be TRBD1 or TRBD2 (5 bases each). The germline CDR1 and CDR2 sequences are MNHEY and SVGAGI. The CDR3 loop spans 17 amino acids. Trimming stripped 4 bases from V and 0 bases from J, with 13 bases between. CDR3 DNA: TGTGCCAGCAGTTCTAGGGGACCCAACTCTGGGGCCAACGTCCTGACTTTC. Its translation: CASSSRGPNSGANVLTF.

The rearrangement links TRBV29-1 to TRBJ2-5; the match to TRBD2 covers 7 bases. The junction had 6 bases not matched to a gene; V was cut back by 7 bases and J by 4 bases. The CDR3 length is 12 residues. The germline V gene encodes CDR1 SQVTM and CDR2 ANQGSEA. CDR3 sequence (DNA): TGCAGCGGCAGACTAGCCCCAGAGACCCAGTACTTC. Translation: CSGRLAPETQYF.

In its sample, this clonotype was seen many times. This chain links TRBV7-2 with TRBJ2-7; TRBD1 agrees at 9 bases. The length of the CDR3 is 15 residues. Germline values: CDR1 SGHTA, CDR2 FQGNSA. V dropped 6 bases and J dropped 2; count of bases not matched to a gene: 8. CDR3 sequence reads: CASSSTGTGPYEQYF. CDR3 DNA: TGTGCCAGCAGTTCCACCGGGACAGGGCCCTACGAGCAGTACTTC.

This clonotype was recorded many times. This rearrangement joins TRBV6-5 to TRBJ2-2; perhaps TRBD2 as D (5 bases). Trimming shortened V by 0 bases and J by 2 bases, and 16 bases separated the two germline ends. Germline V CDR1 and CDR2: MNHEY, SVGAGI. This CDR3 comprises 18 residues. In DNA, the CDR3 is TGTGCCAGCAGTTACTCAAGGCACAGACTACAAAACACCGGGGAGCTGTTTTTT. Protein sequence: CASSYSRHRLQNTGELFF.

Many counts were recorded for this clonotype. The chain recombines TRBV7-6 with TRBJ1-1, with D possibly being TRBD1 (5 bases). Trimming removed 4 bases at V and 1 base at J, with 13 bases between. CDR1 and CDR2 from the germline V gene are SGHVS and FNYEAQ. This CDR3 comprises 15 residues. CDR3 sequence (DNA): TGTGCCAGCAGCTACGGGCCTCAGGGGAACACTGAAGCTTTCTTT. It specifies CASSYGPQGNTEAFF.

This clonotype was seen at least ten times. This chain links TRBV29-1 with TRBJ2-3; TRBD2 agrees at 7 bases. Germline CDR1 reads SQVTM; CDR2 reads ANQGSEA. CDR3 length: 12 amino acids. Trimming took 3 bases from V and 3 from J; bases not matched to a gene: 0. CDR3 loop: CSVDGGTDTQYF. The CDR3 bases are TGCAGCGTTGACGGGGGGACAGATACGCAGTATTTT.

The gene calls are TRBV10-3 and TRBJ2-4, with D possibly TRBD1 on 5 matching bases. This CDR3 has 15 amino acids. V was trimmed by 0 bases and J by 6 bases, leaving 12 bases between them. From germline, CDR1 is ENHRY and CDR2 SYGVKD. For the CDR3, the DNA is TGTGCCATCAGTGAGTCTATCTTGGGGCGAAACATTCAGTACTTC. Amino acids: CAISESILGRNIQYF.

This clonotype has more than one count but fewer than ten. V gene TRBV20-1 combines with J gene TRBJ1-4, with 9 bases fitting TRBD1. The germline CDR1 and CDR2 sequences are DFQATT and SNEGSKA (reference sequence). This CDR3 has 13 residues. With V trimmed by 6 bases and J by 8 bases, 7 bases remained unmatched. The CDR3 loop reads CSAAGQGKEKLFF. Written as DNA, the CDR3 is TGCAGTGCCGCCGGACAGGGGAAAGAAAAACTGTTTTTT.

This clonotype was observed at least ten times. The rearrangement uses TRBV28 and TRBJ2-7, with TRBD2 matching 8 bases. V dropped 5 bases and J dropped 3; count of bases not matched to a gene: 3. Germline values: CDR1 MDHEN, CDR2 SYDVKM. The CDR3 is 13 residues long. DNA of the CDR3: TGTGCCAGCAGTGGTAGCGGGAACTACGAGCAGTACTTC. It specifies CASSGSGNYEQYF. The full variable domain, its missing parts supplied by reference TRBV28 and TRBJ2-7, is DVKVTQSSRYLVKRTGEKVFLECVQDMDHENMFWYRQDPGLGLRLIYFSYDVKMKEKGDIPEGYSVSREKKERFSLILESASTNQTSMYLCASSGSGNYEQYFGPGTRLTVT.

This chain connects TRBV4-3 to TRBJ2-5; 8 bases line up with TRBD2. Trimming at V came to 0 bases and at J to 9 bases, leaving 9 bases not matched to a gene. Germline V gives CDR1 LGHNA, CDR2 YSLEER. CDR3 length equals 15 residues. CDR3 in DNA: TGCGCCAGCAGCCAAGATGTGGCAGGGCGGGGGGCCCAGTACTTC. It translates to CASSQDVAGRGAQYF.

The chain joins TRBV20-1 to TRBJ2-1; 7 nucleotides line up with TRBD1. The V and J ends lost 2 bases and 4 bases, in that order; junction bases with no gene match: 8. The length of the CDR3 is 15 residues. Germline V CDR1 and CDR2: DFQATT, SNEGSKA (reference sequence). CDR3 loop: CSARPPRDSYNEQFF. The CDR3 region has the DNA TGCAGTGCTAGACCGCCCCGGGACAGTTACAATGAGCAGTTCTTC.

V usage is TRBV27 and J usage is TRBJ1-5, with TRBD1 matching 9 bases. Germline CDR1 is MNHEY and CDR2 is SMNVEV (reference sequence). There are 14 residues in the CDR3. J gave up 3 bases and V 6 bases, and 3 bases lay outside the gene matches. The CDR3 here is CASRGQGYNQPQHF. The CDR3 nucleotides read TGTGCCAGCAGAGGACAGGGGTACAATCAGCCCCAGCATTTT.

This rearrangement joins TRBV15 to TRBJ2-7; D tentatively fits TRBD1 or TRBD2 (5 bases each). In germline, CDR1 is LNHNV, CDR2 YYDKDF (reference sequence). The CDR3 consists of 14 residues. The ends were cut back, 8 bases at V and 5 bases at J, with 19 bases in the middle. Here the CDR3 DNA reads TGTGCCACCCGGGTGGCAGGGAGTCGCCACGAGCAGTACTTC. It specifies CATRVAGSRHEQYF.

In its sample, this clonotype was seen many times. The chain carries TRBV6-1 and TRBJ1-6; 7 bases line up with TRBD1. The V and J ends lost 10 bases and 1 base, in that order; junction bases with no gene match: 13. From germline, CDR1 is MNHNS and CDR2 SASEGT. The CDR3 contains 17 residues. The CDR3, as DNA: TGTGCCACCCGACAGGGTCCCCCCAAGTCCTATAATTCACCCCTCCACTTT. It translates to CATRQGPPKSYNSPLHF.

The sample holds many counts of this clonotype. The gene calls are TRBV7-2 and TRBJ2-1, with D perhaps assigned TRBD1 or TRBD2 (5 bases each). V was shortened by 1 base and J by 6 bases, with 10 bases between the two germline ends. Looked up from germline, CDR1 is SGHTA and CDR2 is FQGNSA. There are 14 residues in the CDR3. CDR3 in DNA: TGTGCCAGCAGCTTAGTCACAGGAGGCAATGAGCAGTTCTTC. As protein: CASSLVTGGNEQFF.

In this sample, this clonotype turned up a few times. The rearrangement joins TRBV12-3 or TRBV12-4 to TRBJ1-1, with 8 positions matching TRBD1. The trim removed 6 bases at V and 9 bases at J, leaving 6 bases unmatched. The CDR3 consists of 12 residues. DNA for the CDR3: TGTGCCAGCAGAGAGGACAGGGTACAAGCTTTCTTT. Its translation is CASREDRVQAFF.